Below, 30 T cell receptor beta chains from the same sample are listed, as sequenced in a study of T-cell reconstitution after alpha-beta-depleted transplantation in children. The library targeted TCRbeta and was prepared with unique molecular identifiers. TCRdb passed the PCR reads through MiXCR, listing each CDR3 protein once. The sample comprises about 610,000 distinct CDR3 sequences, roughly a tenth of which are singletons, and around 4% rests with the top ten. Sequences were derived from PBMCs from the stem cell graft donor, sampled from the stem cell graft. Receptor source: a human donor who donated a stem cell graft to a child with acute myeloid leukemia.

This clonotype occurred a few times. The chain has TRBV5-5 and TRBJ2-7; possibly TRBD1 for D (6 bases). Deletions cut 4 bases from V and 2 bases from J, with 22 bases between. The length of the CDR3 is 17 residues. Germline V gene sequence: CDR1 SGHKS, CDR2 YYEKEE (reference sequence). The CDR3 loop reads CASSPVVGQLGTYEQYF. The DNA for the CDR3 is TGTGCCAGCAGCCCTGTCGTGGGACAACTCGGAACCTACGAGCAGTACTTC.

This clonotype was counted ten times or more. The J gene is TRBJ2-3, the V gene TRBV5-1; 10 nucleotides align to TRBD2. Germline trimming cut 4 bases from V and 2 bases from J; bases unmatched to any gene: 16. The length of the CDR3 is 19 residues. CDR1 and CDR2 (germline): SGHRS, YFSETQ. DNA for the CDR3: TGCGCCAGCAGCGCGGACCCTCCTAGCGGGAGTCAAGTCACAGATACGCAGTATTTT. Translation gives CASSADPPSGSQVTDTQYF.

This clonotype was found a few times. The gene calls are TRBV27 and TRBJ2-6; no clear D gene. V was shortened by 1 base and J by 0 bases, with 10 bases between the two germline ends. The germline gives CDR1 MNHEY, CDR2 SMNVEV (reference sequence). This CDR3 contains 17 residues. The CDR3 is CASSLLGVGSGANVLTF. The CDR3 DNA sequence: TGTGCCAGCAGTTTATTGGGCGTAGGCTCTGGGGCCAACGTCCTGACTTTC.

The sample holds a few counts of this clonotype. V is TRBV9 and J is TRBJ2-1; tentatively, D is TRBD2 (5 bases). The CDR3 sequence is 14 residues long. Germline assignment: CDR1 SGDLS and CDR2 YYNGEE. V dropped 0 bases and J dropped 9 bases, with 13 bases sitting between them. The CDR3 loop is CASSVGDQRTEQFF. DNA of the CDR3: TGTGCCAGCAGCGTAGGCGACCAGCGGACTGAGCAGTTCTTC.

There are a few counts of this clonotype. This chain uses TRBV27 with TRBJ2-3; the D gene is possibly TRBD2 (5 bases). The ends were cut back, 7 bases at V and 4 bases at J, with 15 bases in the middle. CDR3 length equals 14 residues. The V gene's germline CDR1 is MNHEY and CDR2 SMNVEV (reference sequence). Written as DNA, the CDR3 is TGTGCCAGCAATCCCGGGGTGTCGGCAGATACGCAGTATTTT. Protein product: CASNPGVSADTQYF.

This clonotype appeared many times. Here the CDR3 reads CASSLARLKQFF. CDR3 nucleotides: TGTGCCAGCAGCTTAGCTAGACTCAAGCAGTTCTTC. The chain is built from TRBV7-9 and TRBJ2-1, with D uncertain. The CDR3 extends over 12 amino acids. V lost 0 bases, J lost 11 bases, and 8 bases lay in between. CDR1 is SEHNR and CDR2 is FQNEAQ in the germline V gene (reference sequence).

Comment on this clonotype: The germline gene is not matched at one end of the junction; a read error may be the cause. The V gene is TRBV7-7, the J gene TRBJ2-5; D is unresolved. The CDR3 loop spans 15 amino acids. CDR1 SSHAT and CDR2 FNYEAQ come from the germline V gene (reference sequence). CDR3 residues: CASSQTKGNQETQYF. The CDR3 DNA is TGTGCTAGCAGCCAAACCAAGGGAAATCAAGAGACCCAGTACTTC. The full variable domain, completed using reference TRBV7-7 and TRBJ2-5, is GAGVSQSPRYKVTKRGQDVTLRCDPISSHATLYWYQQALGQGPEFLTYFNYEAQPDKSGLPSDRFSAERPEGSISTLTIQRTEQRDSAMYRCASSQTKGNQETQYFGPGTRLLVL.

CDR3 protein: CAWSVQQGASSYNSPLHF. The CDR3 nucleotides read TGTGCCTGGAGTGTACAACAGGGGGCCAGCTCCTATAATTCACCCCTCCACTTT. The chain links TRBV30 to TRBJ1-6, with 9 bases matching TRBD1. The CDR3 is made up of 18 amino acids. Germline V gene sequence: CDR1 GTSNPN, CDR2 SVGIG (reference sequence). With 0 bases clipped from V and 0 bases from J, the junction kept 6 bases outside the gene matches.

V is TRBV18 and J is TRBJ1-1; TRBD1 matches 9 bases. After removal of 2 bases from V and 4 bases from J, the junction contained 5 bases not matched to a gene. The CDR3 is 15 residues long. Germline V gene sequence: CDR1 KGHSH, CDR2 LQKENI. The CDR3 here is CASSPDRGIGTEAFF. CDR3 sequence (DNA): TGTGCCAGCTCACCAGACAGGGGGATTGGCACTGAAGCTTTCTTT.

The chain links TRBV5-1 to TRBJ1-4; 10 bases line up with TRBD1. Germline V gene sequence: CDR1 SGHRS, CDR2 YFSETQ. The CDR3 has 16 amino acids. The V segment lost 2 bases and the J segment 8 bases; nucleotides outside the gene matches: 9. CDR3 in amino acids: CASSLAPGTGVEKLFF. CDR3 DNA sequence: TGCGCCAGCAGCTTAGCCCCCGGGACAGGGGTCGAAAAACTGTTTTTT.

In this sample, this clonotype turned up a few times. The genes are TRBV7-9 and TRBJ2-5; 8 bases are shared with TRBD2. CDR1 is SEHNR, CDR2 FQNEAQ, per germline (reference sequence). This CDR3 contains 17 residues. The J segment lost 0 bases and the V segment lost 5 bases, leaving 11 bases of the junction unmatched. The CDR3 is CASSPPGGQRNQETQYF. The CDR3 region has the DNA TGTGCCAGCAGCCCGCCGGGGGGGCAGCGAAACCAAGAGACCCAGTACTTC.

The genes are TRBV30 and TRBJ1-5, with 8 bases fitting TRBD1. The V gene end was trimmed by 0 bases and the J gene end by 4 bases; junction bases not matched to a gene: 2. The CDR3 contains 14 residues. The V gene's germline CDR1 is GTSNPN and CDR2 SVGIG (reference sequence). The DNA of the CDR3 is TGTGCCTGGAGTGTGGACAGGGTAAATCAGCCCCAGCATTTT. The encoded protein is CAWSVDRVNQPQHF.

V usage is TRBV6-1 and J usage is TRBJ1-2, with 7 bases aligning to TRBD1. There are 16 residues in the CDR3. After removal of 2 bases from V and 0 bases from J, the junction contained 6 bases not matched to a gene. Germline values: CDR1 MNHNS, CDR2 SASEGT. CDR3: CASSELPGQPNYGYTF. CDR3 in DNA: TGTGCCAGCAGTGAACTCCCGGGACAGCCTAACTATGGCTACACCTTC.

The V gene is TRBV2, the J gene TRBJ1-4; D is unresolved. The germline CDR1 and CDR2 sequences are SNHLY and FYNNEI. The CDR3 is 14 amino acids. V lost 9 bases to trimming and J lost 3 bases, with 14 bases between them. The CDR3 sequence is CASTRVSANEKLFF. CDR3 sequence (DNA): TGTGCCAGTACTAGGGTTTCGGCTAATGAAAAACTGTTTTTT.

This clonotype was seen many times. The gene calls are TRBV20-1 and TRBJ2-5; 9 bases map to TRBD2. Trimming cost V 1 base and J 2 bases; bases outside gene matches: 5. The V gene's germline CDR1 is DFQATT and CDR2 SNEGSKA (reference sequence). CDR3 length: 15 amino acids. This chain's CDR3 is CSARGLAGRQETQYF. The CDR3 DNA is TGCAGTGCTAGAGGCCTAGCGGGAAGACAAGAGACCCAGTACTTC.

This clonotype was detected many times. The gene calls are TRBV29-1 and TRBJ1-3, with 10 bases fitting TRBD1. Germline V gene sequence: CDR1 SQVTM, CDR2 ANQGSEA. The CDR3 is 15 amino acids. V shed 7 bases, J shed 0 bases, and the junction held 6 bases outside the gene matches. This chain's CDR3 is CSAATGGRSGNTIYF. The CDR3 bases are TGCAGCGCCGCGACAGGGGGCCGCTCTGGAAACACCATATATTTT. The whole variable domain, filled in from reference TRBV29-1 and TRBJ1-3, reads SAVISQKPSRDICQRGTSLTIQCQVDSQVTMMFWYRQQPGQSLTLIATANQGSEATYESGFVIDKFPISRPNLTFSTLTVSNMSPEDSSIYLCSAATGGRSGNTIYFGEGSWLTVV.

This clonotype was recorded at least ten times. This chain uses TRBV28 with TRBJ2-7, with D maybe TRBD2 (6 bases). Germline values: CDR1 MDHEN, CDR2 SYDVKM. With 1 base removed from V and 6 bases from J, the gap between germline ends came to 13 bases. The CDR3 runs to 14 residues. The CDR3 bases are TGTGCCAGCAGTTTATTCGGCGGGCGGGGCGAGCAGTACTTC. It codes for CASSLFGGRGEQYF. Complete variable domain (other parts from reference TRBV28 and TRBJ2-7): DVKVTQSSRYLVKRTGEKVFLECVQDMDHENMFWYRQDPGLGLRLIYFSYDVKMKEKGDIPEGYSVSREKKERFSLILESASTNQTSMYLCASSLFGGRGEQYFGPGTRLTVT.

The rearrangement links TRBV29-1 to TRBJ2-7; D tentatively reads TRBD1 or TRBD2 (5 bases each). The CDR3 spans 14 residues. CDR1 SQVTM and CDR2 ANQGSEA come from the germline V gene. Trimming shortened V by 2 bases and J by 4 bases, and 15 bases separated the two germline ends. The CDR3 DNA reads TGCAGCGTTGAATTTGGGGGAAATGTATACGAGCAGTACTTC. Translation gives CSVEFGGNVYEQYF.

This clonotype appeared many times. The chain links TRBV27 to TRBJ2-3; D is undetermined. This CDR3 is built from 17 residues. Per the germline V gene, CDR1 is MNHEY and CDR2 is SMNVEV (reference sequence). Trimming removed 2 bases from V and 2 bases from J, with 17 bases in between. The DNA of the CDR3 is TGTGCCAGCAGTTTAAGGGTCGGGTCTATGACCACAGATACGCAGTATTTT. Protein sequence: CASSLRVGSMTTDTQYF.

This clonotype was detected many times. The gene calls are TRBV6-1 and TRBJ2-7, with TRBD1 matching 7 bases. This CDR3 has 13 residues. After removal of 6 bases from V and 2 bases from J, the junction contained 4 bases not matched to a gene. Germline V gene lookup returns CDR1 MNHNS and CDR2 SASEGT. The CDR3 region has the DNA TGTGCCAGCAGCAAAGGGACAGCCTACGAGCAGTACTTC. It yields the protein CASSKGTAYEQYF.

CDR3 loop: CASSLPQGPPPPDTQYF. The CDR3 nucleotides are TGCGCCAGCAGCCTCCCCCAGGGACCCCCTCCCCCAGATACGCAGTATTTT. The chain carries TRBV5-1 and TRBJ2-3; the D gene could be TRBD1 or TRBD2 (5 bases each). This CDR3 spans 17 amino acids. Germline CDR1 is SGHRS and CDR2 is YFSETQ. V was clipped by 4 bases and J by 4 bases, with 22 bases between them.

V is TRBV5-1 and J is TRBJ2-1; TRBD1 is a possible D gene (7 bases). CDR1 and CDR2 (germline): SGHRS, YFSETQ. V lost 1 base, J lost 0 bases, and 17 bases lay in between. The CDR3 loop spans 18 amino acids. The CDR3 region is CASSLTNGGQSSYNEQFF. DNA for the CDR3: TGCGCCAGCAGCTTGACAAACGGGGGACAGAGCTCCTACAATGAGCAGTTCTTC.

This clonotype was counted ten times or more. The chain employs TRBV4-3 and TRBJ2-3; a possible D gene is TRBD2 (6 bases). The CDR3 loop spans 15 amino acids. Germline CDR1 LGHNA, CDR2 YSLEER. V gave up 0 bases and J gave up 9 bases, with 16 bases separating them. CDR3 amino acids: CASSQEGGGSVTQYF. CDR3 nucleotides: TGCGCCAGCAGCCAAGAGGGGGGTGGTAGCGTGACGCAGTATTTT.

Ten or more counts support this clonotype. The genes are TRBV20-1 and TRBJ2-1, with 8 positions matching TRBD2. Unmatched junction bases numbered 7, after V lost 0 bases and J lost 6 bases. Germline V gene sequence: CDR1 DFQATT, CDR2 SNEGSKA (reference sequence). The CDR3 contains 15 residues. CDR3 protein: CSARDMTSVGNEQFF. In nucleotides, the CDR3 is TGCAGTGCTAGAGATATGACTAGCGTAGGCAATGAGCAGTTCTTC.

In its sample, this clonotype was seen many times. CDR3 sequence (DNA): TGTGCCAGCAGCCTGGGGGCCACAGATCTTAATCAGCCCCAGCATTTT. Protein sequence: CASSLGATDLNQPQHF. The genes are TRBV7-9 and TRBJ1-5; D is perhaps TRBD1 (6 bases). The ends were cut back, 5 bases at V and 4 bases at J, with 18 bases in the middle. From germline, CDR1 is SEHNR and CDR2 FQNEAQ (reference sequence). CDR3 length: 16 residues.

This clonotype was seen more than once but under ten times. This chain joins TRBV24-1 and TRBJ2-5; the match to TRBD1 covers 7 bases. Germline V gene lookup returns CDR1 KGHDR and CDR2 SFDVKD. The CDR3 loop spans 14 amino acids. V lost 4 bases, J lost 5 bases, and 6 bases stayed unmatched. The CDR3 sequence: CATSDPTGRETQYF. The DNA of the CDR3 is TGTGCCACCAGTGACCCGACAGGGCGGGAGACCCAGTACTTC.

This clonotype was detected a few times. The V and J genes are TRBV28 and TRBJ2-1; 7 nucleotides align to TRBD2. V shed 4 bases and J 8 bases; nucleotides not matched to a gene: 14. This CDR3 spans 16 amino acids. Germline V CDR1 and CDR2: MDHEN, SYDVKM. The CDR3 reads CASSSTGTTLAHEQFF. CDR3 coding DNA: TGTGCCAGCAGTTCTACCGGGACTACACTAGCACATGAGCAGTTCTTC.

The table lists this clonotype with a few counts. CDR3 nucleotide sequence: TGTGCCATATCTCAGCCGGCAAATTCCTACGAGCAGTACTTC. This translates into CAISQPANSYEQYF. The chain employs TRBV6-1 and TRBJ2-7; D gene ambiguous. Trimming removed 10 bases at V and 1 base at J, with 17 bases between. The germline CDR1 and CDR2 sequences are MNHNS and SASEGT. This CDR3 has 14 amino acids.

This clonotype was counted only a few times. CDR3 DNA: TGCAGTGCTAGAGATGTACGGTCTCAAATCTATGGCTACACCTTC. It translates to CSARDVRSQIYGYTF. The V gene is TRBV20-1, the J gene TRBJ1-2, with D hard to call. CDR1 and CDR2 from the germline V gene are DFQATT and SNEGSKA (reference sequence). Trimming pared 0 bases from V and 4 bases from J, leaving 15 bases between. This CDR3 is built from 15 residues.

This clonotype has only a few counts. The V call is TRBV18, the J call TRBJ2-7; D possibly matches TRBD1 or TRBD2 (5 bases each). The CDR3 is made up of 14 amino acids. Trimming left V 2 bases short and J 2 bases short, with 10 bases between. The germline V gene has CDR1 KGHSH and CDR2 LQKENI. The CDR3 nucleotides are TGTGCCAGCTCACCAGGGGGACCGACCTACGAGCAGTACTTC. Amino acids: CASSPGGPTYEQYF.